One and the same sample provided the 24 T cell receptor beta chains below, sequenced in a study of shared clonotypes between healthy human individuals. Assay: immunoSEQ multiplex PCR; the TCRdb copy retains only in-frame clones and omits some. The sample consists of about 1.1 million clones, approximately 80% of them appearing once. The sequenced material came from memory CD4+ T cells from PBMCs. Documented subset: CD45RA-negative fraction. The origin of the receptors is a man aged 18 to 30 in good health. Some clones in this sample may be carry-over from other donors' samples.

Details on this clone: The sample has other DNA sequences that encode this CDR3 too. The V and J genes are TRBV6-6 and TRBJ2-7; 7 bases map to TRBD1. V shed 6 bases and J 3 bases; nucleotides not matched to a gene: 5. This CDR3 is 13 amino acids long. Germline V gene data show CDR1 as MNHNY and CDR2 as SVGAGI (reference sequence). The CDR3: CASSPRQGYEQYF. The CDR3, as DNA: TGTGCCAGCAGCCCGAGACAGGGCTACGAGCAGTACTTC.

CDR3 nucleotides: TGTGCCAGCAGCTTAGAAACTAGTATGGCCGGGGAGCTGTTTTTT. Its translation: CASSLETSMAGELFF. The rearrangement uses TRBV11-2 and TRBJ2-2; maybe TRBD2 (5 bases). V lost 0 bases and J lost 6, with 11 bases in between. Germline CDR1 SGHAT, CDR2 FQNNGV. There are 15 residues in the CDR3.

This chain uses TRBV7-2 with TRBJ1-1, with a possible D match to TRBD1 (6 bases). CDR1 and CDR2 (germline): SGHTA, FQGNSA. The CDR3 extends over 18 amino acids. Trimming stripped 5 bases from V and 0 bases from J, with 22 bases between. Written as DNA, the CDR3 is TGTGCCAGCAGCCCCCGGGGAGGGGGGACCTTAGTGAACACTGAAGCTTTCTTT. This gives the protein CASSPRGGGTLVNTEAFF.

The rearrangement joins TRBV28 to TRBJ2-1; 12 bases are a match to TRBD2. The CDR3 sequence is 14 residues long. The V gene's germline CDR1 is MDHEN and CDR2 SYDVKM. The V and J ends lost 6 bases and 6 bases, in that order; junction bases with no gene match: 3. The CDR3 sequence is CASSLAGGVNEQFF. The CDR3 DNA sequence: TGTGCCAGCAGCCTAGCGGGAGGGGTCAATGAGCAGTTCTTC.

The CDR3 region has the DNA TGTGCCAGCAGAAAAAGGGGCGGACAGGTCGAAGCTTTCTTT. As protein: CASRKRGGQVEAFF. The chain couples TRBV5-4 to TRBJ1-1, with 7 bases identical to TRBD1. The length of the CDR3 is 14 residues. The germline gives CDR1 SGHNT, CDR2 YYREEE (reference sequence). Trimming at V came to 5 bases and at J to 8 bases, leaving 12 bases not matched to a gene.

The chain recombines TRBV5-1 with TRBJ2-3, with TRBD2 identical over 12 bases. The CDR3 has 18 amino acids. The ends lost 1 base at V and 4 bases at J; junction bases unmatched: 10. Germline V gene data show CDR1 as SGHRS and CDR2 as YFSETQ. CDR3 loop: CASSLNVWTSGKADTQYF. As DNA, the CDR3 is TGCGCCAGCAGCTTGAACGTTTGGACTAGCGGGAAGGCAGATACGCAGTATTTT.

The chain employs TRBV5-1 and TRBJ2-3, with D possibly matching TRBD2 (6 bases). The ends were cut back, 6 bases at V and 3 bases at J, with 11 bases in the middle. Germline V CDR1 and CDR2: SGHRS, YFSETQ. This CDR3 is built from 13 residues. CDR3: CASKEGATDTQYF. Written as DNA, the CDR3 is TGCGCCAGCAAGGAGGGAGCAACAGATACGCAGTATTTT.

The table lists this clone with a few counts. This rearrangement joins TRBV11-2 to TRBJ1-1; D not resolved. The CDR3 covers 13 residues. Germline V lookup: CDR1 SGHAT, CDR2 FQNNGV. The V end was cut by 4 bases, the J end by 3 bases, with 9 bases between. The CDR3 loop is CASSSTRYTEAFF. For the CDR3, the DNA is TGTGCCAGCAGCTCGACGCGGTACACTGAAGCTTTCTTT.

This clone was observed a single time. The CDR3 spells CASSTGTGRSGANVLTF. The CDR3 DNA reads TGTGCCAGCAGTACCGGGACAGGACGCTCTGGGGCCAACGTCCTGACTTTC. V is TRBV2 and J is TRBJ2-6, with 8 bases that match TRBD1. Germline V gene sequence: CDR1 SNHLY, CDR2 FYNNEI. The CDR3 sequence is 17 residues long. V shed 5 bases and J 0 bases; nucleotides not matched to a gene: 6. The variable domain in full, completed from reference TRBV2 and TRBJ2-6, reads EPEVTQTPSHQVTQMGQEVILRCVPISNHLYFYWYRQILGQKVEFLVSFYNNEISEKSEIFDDQFSVERPDGSNFTLKIRSTKLEDSAMYFCASSTGTGRSGANVLTFGAGSRLTVL.

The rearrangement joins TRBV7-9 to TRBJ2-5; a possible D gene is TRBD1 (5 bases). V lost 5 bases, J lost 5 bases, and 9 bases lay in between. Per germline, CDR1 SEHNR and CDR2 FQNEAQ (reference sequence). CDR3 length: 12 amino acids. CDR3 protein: CASSRGGETQYF. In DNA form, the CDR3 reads TGTGCCAGCAGCAGGGGTGGGGAGACCCAGTACTTC. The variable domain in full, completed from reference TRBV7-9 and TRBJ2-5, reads DTGVSQNPRHKITKRGQNVTFRCDPISEHNRLYWYRQTLGQGPEFLTYFQNEAQLEKSRLLSDRFSAERPKGSFSTLEIQRTEQGDSAMYLCASSRGGETQYFGPGTRLLVL.

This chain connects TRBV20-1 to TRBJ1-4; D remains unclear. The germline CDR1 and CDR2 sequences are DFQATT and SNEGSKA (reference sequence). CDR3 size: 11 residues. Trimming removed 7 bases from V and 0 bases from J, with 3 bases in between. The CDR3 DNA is TGCAGTGGGACAACTAATGAAAAACTGTTTTTT. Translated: CSGTTNEKLFF.

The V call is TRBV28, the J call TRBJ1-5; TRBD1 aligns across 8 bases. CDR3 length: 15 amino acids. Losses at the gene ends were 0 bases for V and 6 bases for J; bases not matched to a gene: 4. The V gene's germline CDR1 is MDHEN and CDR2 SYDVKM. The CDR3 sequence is CASSLWAGGRQPQHF. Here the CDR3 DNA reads TGTGCCAGCAGTTTATGGGCAGGGGGCCGTCAGCCCCAGCATTTT.

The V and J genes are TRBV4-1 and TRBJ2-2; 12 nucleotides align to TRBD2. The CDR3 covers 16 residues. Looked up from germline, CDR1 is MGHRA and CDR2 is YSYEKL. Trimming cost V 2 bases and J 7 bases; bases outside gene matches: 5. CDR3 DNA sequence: TGCGCCAGCAGCCAACTGACTAGCGGGAGTGGCGGGGAGCTGTTTTTT. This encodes CASSQLTSGSGGELFF.

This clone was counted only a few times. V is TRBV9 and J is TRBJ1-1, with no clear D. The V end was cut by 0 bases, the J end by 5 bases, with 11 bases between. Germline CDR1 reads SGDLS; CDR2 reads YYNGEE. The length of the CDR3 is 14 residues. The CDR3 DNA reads TGTGCCAGCAGCGTAGCTCCCCGGGAAACTGAAGCTTTCTTT. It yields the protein CASSVAPRETEAFF.

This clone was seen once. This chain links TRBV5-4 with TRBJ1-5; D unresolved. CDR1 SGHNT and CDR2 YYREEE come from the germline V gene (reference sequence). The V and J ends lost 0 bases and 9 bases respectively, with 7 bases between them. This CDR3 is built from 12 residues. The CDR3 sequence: CASSLEIGPQHF. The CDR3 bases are TGTGCCAGCAGCTTGGAAATTGGGCCCCAGCATTTT.

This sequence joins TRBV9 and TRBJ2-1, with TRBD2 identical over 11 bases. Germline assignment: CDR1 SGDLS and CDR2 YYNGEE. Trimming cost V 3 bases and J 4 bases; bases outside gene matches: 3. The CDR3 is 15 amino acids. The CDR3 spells CASSARLAGYNEQFF. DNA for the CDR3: TGTGCCAGCAGCGCCCGACTAGCGGGATACAATGAGCAGTTCTTC.

CDR3 amino acids: CASSEVGYNEKLFF. In nucleotides, the CDR3 is TGTGCCAGCAGTGAAGTGGGTTATAATGAAAAACTGTTTTTT. This sequence joins TRBV2 and TRBJ1-4; D is unclear. V was shortened by 1 base and J by 4 bases, with 7 bases between the two germline ends. The CDR3 is made up of 14 amino acids. Per germline, CDR1 SNHLY and CDR2 FYNNEI.

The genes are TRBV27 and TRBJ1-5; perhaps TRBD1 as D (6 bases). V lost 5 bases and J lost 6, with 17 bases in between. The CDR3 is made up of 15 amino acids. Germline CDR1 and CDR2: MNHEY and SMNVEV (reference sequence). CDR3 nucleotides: TGTGCCAGCAGTGAAGCGCGGGGGGCGGGTCAGCCCCAGCATTTT. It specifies CASSEARGAGQPQHF.

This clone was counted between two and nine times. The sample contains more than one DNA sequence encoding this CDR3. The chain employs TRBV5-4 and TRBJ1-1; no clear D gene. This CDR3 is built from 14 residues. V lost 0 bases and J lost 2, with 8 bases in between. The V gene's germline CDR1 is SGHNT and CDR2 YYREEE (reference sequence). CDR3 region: CASSLDRRNTEAFF. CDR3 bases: TGTGCCAGCAGCTTGGATCGCAGAAACACTGAAGCTTTCTTT.

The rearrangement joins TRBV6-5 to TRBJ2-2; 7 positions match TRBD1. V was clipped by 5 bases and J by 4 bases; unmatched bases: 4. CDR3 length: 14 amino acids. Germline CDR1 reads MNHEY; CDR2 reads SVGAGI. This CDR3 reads CASSLDRVTGELFF. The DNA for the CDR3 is TGTGCCAGCAGTCTCGACAGGGTCACCGGGGAGCTGTTTTTT.

Written as DNA, the CDR3 is TGTGCCAGCAGCTTTCTCAGGACAGGGACGGACACTGAAGCTTTCTTT. Residues: CASSFLRTGTDTEAFF. The chain is built from TRBV5-4 and TRBJ1-1, with 8 positions matching TRBD1. V shed 2 bases, J shed 3 bases, and the junction held 9 bases outside the gene matches. CDR1 and CDR2 from the germline V gene are SGHNT and YYREEE (reference sequence). The CDR3 spans 16 residues.

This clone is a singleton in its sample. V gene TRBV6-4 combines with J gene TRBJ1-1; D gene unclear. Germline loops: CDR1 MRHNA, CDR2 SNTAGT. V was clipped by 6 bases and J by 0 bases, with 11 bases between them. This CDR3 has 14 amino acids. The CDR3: CASRQTFMNTEAFF. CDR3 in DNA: TGTGCCAGCAGACAGACATTCATGAACACTGAAGCTTTCTTT.

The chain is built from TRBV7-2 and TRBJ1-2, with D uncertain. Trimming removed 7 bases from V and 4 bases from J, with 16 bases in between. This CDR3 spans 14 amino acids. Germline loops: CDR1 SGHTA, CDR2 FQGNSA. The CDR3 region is CASTSGGFSYGYTF. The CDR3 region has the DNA TGTGCCAGCACCTCAGGAGGGTTCTCCTATGGCTACACCTTC.

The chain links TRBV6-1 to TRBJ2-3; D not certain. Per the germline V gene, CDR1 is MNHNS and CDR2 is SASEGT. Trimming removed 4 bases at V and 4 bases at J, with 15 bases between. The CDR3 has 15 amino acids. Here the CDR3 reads CASSARLIRADTQYF. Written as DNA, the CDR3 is TGTGCCAGCAGTGCCCGGCTGATACGCGCAGATACGCAGTATTTT.